The T cell receptor beta chain described here comes from a study of CD8 T cells in Susac syndrome. This clonotype appeared a single time. Trimming took off 2 bases at V and 11 bases at J, with 14 bases between the two ends. The CDR3 consists of 13 residues. CD8+ and CD4+ T cells circulating in blood were sequenced for TCR beta. An amount of RNA that ranged from roughly 0.45 to 1 ug was reverse transcribed with random hexamers. An immunoSEQ multiplex PCR generated amplified TCR beta CDR3 products spanning 54 Vbeta and 13 Jbeta. TCRdb reanalysed the immunoSEQ multiplex PCR reads using MiXCR and keeps one entry per CDR3 protein. The sample consists of about 210,000 distinct CDR3 sequences, 95% of them appearing once.

The chain joins TRBV12-3 or TRBV12-4 to TRBJ2-3; D remains unclear. The clonotype comes from a human donor with multiple sclerosis. The sequenced sample consisted of CD4+ T cells from PBMCs. CDR3 in amino acids: CASSLILTRWQYF. The CDR3, as DNA: TGTGCCAGCAGTTTAATACTAACTCGTTGGCAGTATTTT.